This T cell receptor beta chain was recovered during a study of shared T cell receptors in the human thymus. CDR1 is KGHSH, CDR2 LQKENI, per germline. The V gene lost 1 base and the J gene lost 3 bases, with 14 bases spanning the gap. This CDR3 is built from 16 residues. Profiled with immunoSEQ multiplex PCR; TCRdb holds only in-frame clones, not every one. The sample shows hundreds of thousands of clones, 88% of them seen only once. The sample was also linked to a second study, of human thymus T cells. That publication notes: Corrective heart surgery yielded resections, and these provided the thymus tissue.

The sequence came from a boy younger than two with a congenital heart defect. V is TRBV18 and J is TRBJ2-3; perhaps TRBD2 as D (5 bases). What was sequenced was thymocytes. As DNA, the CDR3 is TGTGCCAGCTCACCACTACCTCTGGACTTAACAGATACGCAGTATTTT. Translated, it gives CASSPLPLDLTDTQYF.